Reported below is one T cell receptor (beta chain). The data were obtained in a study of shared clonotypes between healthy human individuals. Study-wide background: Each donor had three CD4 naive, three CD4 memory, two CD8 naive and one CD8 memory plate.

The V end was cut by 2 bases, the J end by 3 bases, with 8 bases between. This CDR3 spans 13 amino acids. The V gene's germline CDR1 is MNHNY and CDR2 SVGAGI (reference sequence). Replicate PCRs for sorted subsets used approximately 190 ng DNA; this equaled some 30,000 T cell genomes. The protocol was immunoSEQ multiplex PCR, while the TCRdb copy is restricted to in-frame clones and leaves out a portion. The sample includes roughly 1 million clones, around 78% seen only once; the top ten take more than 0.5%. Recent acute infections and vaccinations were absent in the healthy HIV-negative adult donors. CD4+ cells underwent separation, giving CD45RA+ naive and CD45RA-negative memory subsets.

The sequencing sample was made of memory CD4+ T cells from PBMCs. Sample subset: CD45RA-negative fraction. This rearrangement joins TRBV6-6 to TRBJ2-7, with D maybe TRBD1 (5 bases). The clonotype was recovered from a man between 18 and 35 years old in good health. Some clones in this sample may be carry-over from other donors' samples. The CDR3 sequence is CASSYTTDYEQYF. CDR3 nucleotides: TGTGCCAGCAGTTACACGACAGACTACGAGCAGTACTTC.